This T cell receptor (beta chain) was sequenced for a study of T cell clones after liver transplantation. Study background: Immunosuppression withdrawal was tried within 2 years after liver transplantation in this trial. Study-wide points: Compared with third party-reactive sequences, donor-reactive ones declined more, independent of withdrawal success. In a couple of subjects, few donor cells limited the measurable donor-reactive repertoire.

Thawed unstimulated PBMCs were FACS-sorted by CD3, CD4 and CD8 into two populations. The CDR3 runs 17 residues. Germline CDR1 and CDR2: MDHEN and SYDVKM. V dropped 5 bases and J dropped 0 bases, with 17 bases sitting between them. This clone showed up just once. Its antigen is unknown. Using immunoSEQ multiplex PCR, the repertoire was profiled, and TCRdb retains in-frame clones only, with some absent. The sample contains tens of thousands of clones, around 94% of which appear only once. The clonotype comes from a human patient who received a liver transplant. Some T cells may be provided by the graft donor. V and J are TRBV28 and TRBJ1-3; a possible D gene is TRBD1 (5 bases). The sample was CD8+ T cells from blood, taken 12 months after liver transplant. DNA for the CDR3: TGTGCCAGCAGTCCGCTGGGGCTGACTCTCTCTGGAAACACCATATATTTT. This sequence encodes CASSPLGLTLSGNTIYF.